A selection of T cell receptor beta chains follows, all from one sample in a study of CD8+ T cells in alopecia areata. Using immunoSEQ multiplex PCR, the repertoire was profiled, and TCRdb retains in-frame clones only, with some absent. The table lists under 300,000 clones, around 67% of them singletons. Sample: CD4+ T cells sorted from blood, taken at week 0. The receptors come from a human donor with alopecia areata. CDR3s leave out the opening cysteine and the closing phenylalanine or tryptophan.

J: TRBJ2-7
V: TRBV7-6
CDR3: ASSLGYRDDEQY

J: TRBJ2-7
V: TRBV7-9
CDR3: ASTFGTGPYEQY

J: TRBJ2-1
V: TRBV7-9
CDR3: ASSSRTTATHYNEQF

J: TRBJ2-5
V: TRBV10-3
CDR3: AISRGTGDQETQY

J: TRBJ1-2
V: TRBV30
CDR3: AWSPRQPGGYT

J: TRBJ2-6
V: TRBV7-6
CDR3: ASSLYQSSGANVLT

J: TRBJ2-3
V: TRBV30
CDR3: AWSVRQVFTDTQY

J: TRBJ1-5
V: TRBV29-1
CDR3: SVTQGAPGISNQPQH

J: TRBJ1-5
V: TRBV5-1
CDR3: ASSPTGVGTQPQH

J: TRBJ2-3
V: TRBV29-1
CDR3: SDVSGGLTDTQY

J: TRBJ1-5
V: TRBV30
CDR3: AWSRTASNQPQH

J: TRBJ2-1
V: TRBV5-6
CDR3: ASSLGTQYLKNEQF

J: TRBJ1-5
V: TRBV19
CDR3: ASSKGRSAGTNQPQH

J: TRBJ2-3
V: TRBV20-1
CDR3: SASLADTQY

J: TRBJ2-5
V: TRBV2
CDR3: AVGTLVRETQY

J: TRBJ2-5
V: TRBV13
CDR3: ASSQGTGTSQETQY

J: TRBJ1-1
V: TRBV5-1
CDR3: ASSLANTLNTEAF

J: TRBJ2-5
V: TRBV7-8
CDR3: ASSLGVGIRGEETQY

J: TRBJ1-2
V: TRBV29-1
CDR3: SVAGTGYGYT

J: TRBJ1-1
V: TRBV30
CDR3: AWKKGPLNTEAF

J: TRBJ2-5
V: TRBV5-6
CDR3: ASSVPRDRGIRETQY

J: TRBJ1-6
V: TRBV2
CDR3: ASSRDRTLHSPLH

J: TRBJ2-7
V: TRBV5-1
CDR3: ASSFGTAAYEQY

J: TRBJ2-3
V: TRBV30
CDR3: AWRREGTGAQY

J: TRBJ2-7
V: TRBV11-2
CDR3: ASSSTSGVLHEQY

J: TRBJ2-3
V: TRBV29-1
CDR3: SVRAGSDTQY

J: TRBJ1-5
V: TRBV30
CDR3: AWSSGDNQPQH

J: TRBJ2-7
V: TRBV25-1
CDR3: ASSDKIYEQY

J: TRBJ2-5
V: TRBV6-5
CDR3: ASSVVGGRQETQY

J: TRBJ1-1
V: TRBV6-5
CDR3: ASSPWRGSREAF

J: TRBJ2-5
V: TRBV18
CDR3: ASSLAAPGTQY

J: TRBJ2-2
V: TRBV9
CDR3: ASSVELLPNTGELF

J: TRBJ2-6
V: TRBV6-6
CDR3: ASQGEGANVLT

J: TRBJ2-5
V: TRBV5-6
CDR3: ASTYHGETQY

J: TRBJ1-1
V: TRBV30
CDR3: AWSARLRGPNTEAF

J: TRBJ2-3
V: TRBV2
CDR3: ASNGGVADTQY

J: TRBJ2-7
V: TRBV7-2
CDR3: ASSRPLWTDYEQY

J: TRBJ2-5
V: TRBV5-1
CDR3: ASSLGWTIETQY

J: TRBJ2-1
V: TRBV29-1
CDR3: SVASTAGNEQF

J: TRBJ2-2
V: TRBV30
CDR3: AWMKGLGELF

J: TRBJ2-3
V: TRBV4-2
CDR3: ASSQELAGYTDTQY

J: TRBJ1-6
V: TRBV30
CDR3: ARGTTVASPLH

J: TRBJ1-1
V: TRBV30
CDR3: AWSGRQREAF

J: TRBJ2-3
V: TRBV5-1
CDR3: ASSSTGADTQY

J: TRBJ2-6
V: TRBV4-1
CDR3: ASSPFGVRSGANVLT

J: TRBJ2-3
V: TRBV4-1
CDR3: ASSQDGRSTWDTQY

J: TRBJ1-6
V: TRBV5-4
CDR3: ASSSMDPYNSPLH

J: TRBJ2-3
V: TRBV15
CDR3: ATSDNREGDTQY